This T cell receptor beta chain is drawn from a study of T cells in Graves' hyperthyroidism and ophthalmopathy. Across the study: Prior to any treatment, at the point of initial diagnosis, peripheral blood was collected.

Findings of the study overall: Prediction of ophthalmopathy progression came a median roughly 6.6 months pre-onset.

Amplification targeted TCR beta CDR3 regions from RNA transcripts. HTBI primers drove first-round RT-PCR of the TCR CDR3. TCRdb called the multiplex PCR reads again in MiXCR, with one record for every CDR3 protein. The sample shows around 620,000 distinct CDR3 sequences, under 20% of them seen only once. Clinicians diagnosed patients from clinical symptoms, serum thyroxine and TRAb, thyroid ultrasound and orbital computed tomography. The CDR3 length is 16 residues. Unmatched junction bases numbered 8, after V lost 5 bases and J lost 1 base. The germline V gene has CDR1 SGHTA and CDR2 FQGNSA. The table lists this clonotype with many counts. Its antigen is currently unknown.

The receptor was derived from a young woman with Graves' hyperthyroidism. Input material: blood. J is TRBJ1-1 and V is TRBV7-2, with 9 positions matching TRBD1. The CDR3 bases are TGTGCCAGCAGCCGTCAAGCGGGACAGGGGAACACTGAAGCTTTCTTT. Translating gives CASSRQAGQGNTEAFF.